A single sample is the source of the 20 T cell receptor beta chains below, sequenced in a study of OX40 agonist ivuxolimab in advanced cancers. Profiled with immunoSEQ multiplex PCR; TCRdb holds only in-frame clones, not every one. The sample lists about 60,000 clones; around nine tenths were seen once. This sample comprised CD4+ or CD8+ T cells sorted from blood, obtained in a trial of the OX40 agonist ivuxolimab. The receptors derive from an adult with an advanced solid tumor such as melanoma, head and neck, liver or kidney cancer.

This chain links TRBV6-5 with TRBJ2-7; D possibly corresponds to TRBD2 (6 bases). The germline V gene has CDR1 MNHEY and CDR2 SVGAGI. CDR3 size: 12 residues. Trimming removed 8 bases from V and 5 bases from J, with 13 bases in between. CDR3 amino acids: CASVSGVNEQYF. CDR3 DNA sequence: TGTGCCAGCGTCTCGGGAGTAAACGAGCAGTACTTC.

This rearrangement joins TRBV7-9 to TRBJ2-1, with 12 bases fitting TRBD2. Per germline, CDR1 SEHNR and CDR2 FQNEAQ (reference sequence). J gave up 7 bases and V 5 bases, and 6 bases lay outside the gene matches. The CDR3 length is 15 residues. The CDR3 DNA sequence: TGTGCCAGCAGCACACTAGCGGGAGGCGGAAATGAGCAGTTCTTC. This translates into CASSTLAGGGNEQFF.

The rearrangement links TRBV6-5 to TRBJ2-2; D call uncertain. With 2 bases removed from V and 1 base from J, the gap between germline ends came to 5 bases. The CDR3 spans 14 residues. Germline CDR1 is MNHEY and CDR2 is SVGAGI. The CDR3 DNA is TGTGCCAGCAGTTACGCCAGGAACACCGGGGAGCTGTTTTTT. Translation gives CASSYARNTGELFF.

This chain uses TRBV30 with TRBJ2-1; 12 nucleotides agree with TRBD2. V lost 4 bases to trimming and J lost 1 base; unmatched junction nucleotides: 8. The CDR3 has 17 residues. Germline V CDR1 and CDR2: GTSNPN, SVGIG (reference sequence). CDR3 protein: CAWITSGRPGSYNEQFF. The CDR3 DNA reads TGTGCCTGGATTACTAGCGGGAGGCCCGGTTCCTACAATGAGCAGTTCTTC.

This chain uses TRBV7-9 with TRBJ2-1; 8 bases line up with TRBD1. CDR1 and CDR2 (germline): SEHNR, FQNEAQ (reference sequence). CDR3 length: 15 amino acids. The V and J ends lost 1 base and 5 bases, in that order; junction bases with no gene match: 4. The CDR3 spells CASSLVPTGDNEQFF. DNA for the CDR3: TGTGCCAGCAGCTTAGTCCCGACAGGGGACAATGAGCAGTTCTTC.

CDR3 nucleotides: TGTGCCAGTAGTCTCGGAGGAGATACGCAGTATTTT. It translates to CASSLGGDTQYF. This chain links TRBV19 with TRBJ2-3; perhaps TRBD2 as D (5 bases). The germline V and J ends were trimmed by 5 bases and 5 bases, with 8 bases remaining between them. The germline V gene has CDR1 LNHDA and CDR2 SQIVND (reference sequence). This CDR3 has 12 residues.

The chain is built from TRBV10-3 and TRBJ1-1; TRBD1 matches at 9 bases. Trimming cost V 6 bases and J 5 bases; bases outside gene matches: 7. Germline CDR1 is ENHRY and CDR2 is SYGVKD. The CDR3 has 14 residues. CDR3 DNA: TGTGCCATCAGGACCGGGACAGGGATAACTGAAGCTTTCTTT. Its translation: CAIRTGTGITEAFF.

The V gene is TRBV5-1, the J gene TRBJ2-2; 7 bases are shared with TRBD2. After removal of 2 bases from V and 1 base from J, the junction contained 5 bases not matched to a gene. This CDR3 is 16 amino acids long. Germline lookup yields CDR1 SGHRS and CDR2 YFSETQ. CDR3 sequence reads: CASSLVASGNTGELFF. Here the CDR3 DNA reads TGCGCCAGCAGCTTAGTGGCTAGCGGGAACACCGGGGAGCTGTTTTTT.

The chain recombines TRBV4-2 with TRBJ2-1; 7 bases agree with TRBD1. Germline CDR1 LGHNA, CDR2 YNFKEQ. J lost 8 bases, V lost 3 bases, and 10 bases had no gene match. The CDR3 is 15 amino acids. The CDR3 nucleotides are TGTGCCAGCAGCCAGTCCCCCCAGGGGGACGATGAGCAGTTCTTC. This encodes CASSQSPQGDDEQFF.

In regard to this clone: The sample contains more than one DNA sequence encoding this CDR3. V gene TRBV27 combines with J gene TRBJ2-1; 11 bases are shared with TRBD2. The germline V gene has CDR1 MNHEY and CDR2 SMNVEV (reference sequence). The CDR3 runs 15 residues. The J segment lost 3 bases and the V segment lost 6 bases, leaving 4 bases of the junction unmatched. The CDR3 DNA follows: TGTGCCAGCAGCCTCGGGACTAGCGGCTACAATGAGCAGTTCTTC. This translates into CASSLGTSGYNEQFF.

The rearrangement joins TRBV2 to TRBJ1-5, with 8 bases lining up with TRBD1. CDR3 length equals 16 residues. V shed 3 bases and J 5 bases; nucleotides not matched to a gene: 9. Germline lookup yields CDR1 SNHLY and CDR2 FYNNEI. In nucleotides, the CDR3 is TGTGCCAGCAGTGACCCGGACAGGGAGACCTATCAGCCCCAGCATTTT. This sequence encodes CASSDPDRETYQPQHF.

The CDR3 DNA follows: TGTGCCAGCAGCCCTGCTAGGGGGTCCTACAATGAGCAGTTCTTC. Amino acid sequence: CASSPARGSYNEQFF. The rearrangement joins TRBV7-9 to TRBJ2-1, with a tentative D call TRBD1 (6 bases). The CDR3 has 15 amino acids. Germline CDR1 is SEHNR and CDR2 is FQNEAQ (reference sequence). Between the trimmed V and J ends, which lost 5 bases and 1 base, there was a span of 12 bases.

This sequence joins TRBV19 and TRBJ2-7, with unresolved D. The CDR3 totals 13 residues. The germline V and J ends were trimmed by 9 bases and 2 bases, with 14 bases remaining between them. In germline, CDR1 is LNHDA, CDR2 SQIVND (reference sequence). CDR3 sequence reads: CASRAEDPYEQYF. Here the CDR3 DNA reads TGTGCCAGCCGGGCCGAGGATCCCTACGAGCAGTACTTC.

The gene calls are TRBV5-4 and TRBJ2-3; no clear D gene. Germline lookup yields CDR1 SGHNT and CDR2 YYREEE (reference sequence). The CDR3 is 12 residues long. Deletions cut 1 base from V and 2 bases from J, with 2 bases between. The CDR3 sequence is CASSLYTDTQYF. In DNA form, the CDR3 reads TGTGCCAGCAGCTTGTACACAGATACGCAGTATTTT.

The chain combines TRBV4-1 with TRBJ1-2; D gene uncertain. Germline assignment: CDR1 MGHRA and CDR2 YSYEKL. The CDR3 consists of 16 residues. V was trimmed by 0 bases and J by 4 bases, leaving 15 bases between them. Here the CDR3 DNA reads TGCGCCAGCAGCCAAGAAACGCAGTTCCCCCTCTATGGCTACACCTTC. It codes for CASSQETQFPLYGYTF.

The rearrangement links TRBV7-9 to TRBJ2-2; 14 nucleotides match TRBD2. J gave up 2 bases and V 1 base, and 6 bases lay outside the gene matches. The V gene's germline CDR1 is SEHNR and CDR2 FQNEAQ (reference sequence). The CDR3 totals 19 residues. Here the CDR3 DNA reads TGTGCCAGCAGCTTAGGGGGACTAGCGGGAGATTACAACACCGGGGAGCTGTTTTTT. Translated, it gives CASSLGGLAGDYNTGELFF.

This chain joins TRBV4-1 and TRBJ2-2, with D possibly being TRBD2 (6 bases). The CDR3 has 15 residues. The V and J ends lost 2 bases and 5 bases respectively, with 12 bases between them. Germline V gene sequence: CDR1 MGHRA, CDR2 YSYEKL. CDR3 coding DNA: TGCGCCAGCAGCCAATATACTAGCCCAACCGGGGAGCTGTTTTTT. This translates into CASSQYTSPTGELFF.

This rearrangement joins TRBV4-2 to TRBJ1-1; TRBD1 might be the D (5 bases). The germline gives CDR1 LGHNA, CDR2 YNFKEQ. Trimming shortened V by 0 bases and J by 4 bases, and 15 bases separated the two germline ends. The CDR3 is 16 amino acids. The CDR3 sequence is CASSQEAGWTSTEAFF. CDR3 in DNA: TGTGCCAGCAGCCAAGAGGCAGGGTGGACGTCCACTGAAGCTTTCTTT.

The chain is built from TRBV5-8 and TRBJ2-7, with D hard to call. The CDR3 contains 10 residues. Trimming stripped 2 bases from V and 5 bases from J, with 2 bases between. Germline V gene sequence: CDR1 SGHTS, CDR2 YDEGEE. In DNA form, the CDR3 reads TGTGCCAGCAGCTTTCACGAGCAGTACTTC. This encodes CASSFHEQYF.

The chain recombines TRBV5-1 with TRBJ2-1; D is perhaps TRBD2 (6 bases). This CDR3 region has 15 residues. V was trimmed by 4 bases and J by 2 bases, leaving 13 bases between them. Germline loops: CDR1 SGHRS, CDR2 YFSETQ. The CDR3 region is CASSKTGTAYNEQFF. CDR3 in DNA: TGCGCCAGCAGCAAAACCGGGACTGCCTACAATGAGCAGTTCTTC.